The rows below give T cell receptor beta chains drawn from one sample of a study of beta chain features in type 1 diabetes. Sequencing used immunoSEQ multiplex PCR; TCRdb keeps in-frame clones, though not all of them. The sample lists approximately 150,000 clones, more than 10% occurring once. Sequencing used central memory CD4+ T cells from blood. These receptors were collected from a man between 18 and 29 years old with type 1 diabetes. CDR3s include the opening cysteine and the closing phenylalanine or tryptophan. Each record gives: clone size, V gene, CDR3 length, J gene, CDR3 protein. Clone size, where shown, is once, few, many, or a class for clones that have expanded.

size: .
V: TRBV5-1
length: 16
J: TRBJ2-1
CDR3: CASSSSGGTSYNEQFF

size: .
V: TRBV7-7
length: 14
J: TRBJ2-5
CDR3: CASSGGTRGQTQYF

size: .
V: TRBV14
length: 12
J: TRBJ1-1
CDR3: CASTHLNTEAFF

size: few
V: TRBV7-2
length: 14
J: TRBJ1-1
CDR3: CASPGRLGGTEAFF

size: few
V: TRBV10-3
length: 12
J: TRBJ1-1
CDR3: CAISVEGTEAFF

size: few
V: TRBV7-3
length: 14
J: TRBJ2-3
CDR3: CASSLNGYTDTQYF

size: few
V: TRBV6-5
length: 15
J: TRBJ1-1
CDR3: CASSYRGPVWDPAFF

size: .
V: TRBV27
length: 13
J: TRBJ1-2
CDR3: CASSLGWGYGYTF

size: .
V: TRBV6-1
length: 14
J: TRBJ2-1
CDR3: CASSDRARYNEQFF

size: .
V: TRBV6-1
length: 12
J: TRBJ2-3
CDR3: CASSGDTDTQYF

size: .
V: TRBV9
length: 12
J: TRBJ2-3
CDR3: CASSPSAGGRYF

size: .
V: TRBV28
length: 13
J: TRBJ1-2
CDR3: CASRWRAGYGYTF

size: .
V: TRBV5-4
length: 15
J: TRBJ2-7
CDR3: CASSPRTSASYEQYF

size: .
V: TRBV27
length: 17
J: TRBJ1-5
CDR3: CASSLRSDPNSNQPQHF

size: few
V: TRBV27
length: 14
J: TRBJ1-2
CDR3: CASSGTTGFRGYTF

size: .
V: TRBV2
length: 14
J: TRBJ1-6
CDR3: CASSVRTGASPLHF

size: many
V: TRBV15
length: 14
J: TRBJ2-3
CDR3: CATSRGGDTDTQYF

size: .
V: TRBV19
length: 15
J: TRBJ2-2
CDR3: CASSTRQGWTGELFF

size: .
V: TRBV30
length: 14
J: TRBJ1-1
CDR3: CAWRTTGTWTEAFF

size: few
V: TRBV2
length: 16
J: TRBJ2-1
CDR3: CASSERQGKMFGEQFF

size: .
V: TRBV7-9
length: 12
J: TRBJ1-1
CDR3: CASSLPDSKAFF

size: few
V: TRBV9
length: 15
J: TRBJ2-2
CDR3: CASSPRGANTGELFF

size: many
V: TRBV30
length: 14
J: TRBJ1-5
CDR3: CAWSVALGSQPQHF

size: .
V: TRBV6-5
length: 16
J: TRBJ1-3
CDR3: CASSYSGTGGENTIYF

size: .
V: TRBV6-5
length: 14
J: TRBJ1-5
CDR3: CASSYSGVNQPQHF

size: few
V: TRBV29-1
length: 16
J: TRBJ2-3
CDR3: CSVVKWSPDYTDTQYF

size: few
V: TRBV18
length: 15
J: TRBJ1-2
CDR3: CASSPGTGPIYGYTF

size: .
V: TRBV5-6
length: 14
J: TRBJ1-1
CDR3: CASSLGQTNTEAFF

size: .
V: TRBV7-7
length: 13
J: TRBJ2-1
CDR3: CASSLVQYNEQFF

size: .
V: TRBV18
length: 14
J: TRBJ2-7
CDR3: CASSPAADRNEQYF

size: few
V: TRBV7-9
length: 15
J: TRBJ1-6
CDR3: CASSESTGGGSPLHF

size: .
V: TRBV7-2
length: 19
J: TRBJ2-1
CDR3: CASSLGEQGATISYNEQFF

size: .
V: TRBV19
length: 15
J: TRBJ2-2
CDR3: CASRGADTLAGELFF

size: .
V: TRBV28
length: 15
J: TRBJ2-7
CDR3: CASSPAGTGVHEQYF

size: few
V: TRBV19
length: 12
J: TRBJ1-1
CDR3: CASSFRDGEAFF